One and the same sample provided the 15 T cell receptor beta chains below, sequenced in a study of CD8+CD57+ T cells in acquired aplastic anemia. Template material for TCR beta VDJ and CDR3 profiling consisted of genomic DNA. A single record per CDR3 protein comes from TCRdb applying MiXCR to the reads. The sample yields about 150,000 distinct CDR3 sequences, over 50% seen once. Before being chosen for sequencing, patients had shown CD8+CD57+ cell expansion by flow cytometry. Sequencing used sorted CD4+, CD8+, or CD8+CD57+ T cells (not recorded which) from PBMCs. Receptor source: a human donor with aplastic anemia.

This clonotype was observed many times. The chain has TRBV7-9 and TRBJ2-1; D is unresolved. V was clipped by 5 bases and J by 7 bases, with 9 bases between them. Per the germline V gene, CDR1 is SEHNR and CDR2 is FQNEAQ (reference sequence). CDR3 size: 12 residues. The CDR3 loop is CASSPLGNEQFF. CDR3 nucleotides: TGTGCCAGCAGCCCCCTAGGAAATGAGCAGTTCTTC.

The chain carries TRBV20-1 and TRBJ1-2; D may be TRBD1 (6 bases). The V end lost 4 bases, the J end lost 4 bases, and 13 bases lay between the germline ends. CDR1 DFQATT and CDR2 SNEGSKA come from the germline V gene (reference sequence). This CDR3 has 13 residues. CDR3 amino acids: CSANNRASYGYTF. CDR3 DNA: TGCAGTGCTAACAACAGGGCTTCCTATGGCTACACCTTC.

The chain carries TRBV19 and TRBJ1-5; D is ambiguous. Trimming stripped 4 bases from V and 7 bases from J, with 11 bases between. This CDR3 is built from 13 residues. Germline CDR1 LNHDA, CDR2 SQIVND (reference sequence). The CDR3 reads CASSTAQEQPQHF. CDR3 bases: TGTGCCAGTAGTACGGCCCAGGAACAGCCCCAGCATTTT.

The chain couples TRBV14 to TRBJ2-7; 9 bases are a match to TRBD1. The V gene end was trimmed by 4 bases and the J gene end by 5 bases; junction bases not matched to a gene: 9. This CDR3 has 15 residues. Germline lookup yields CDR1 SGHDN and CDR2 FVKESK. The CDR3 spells CASSPGNRGPDEQYF. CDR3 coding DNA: TGTGCCAGCAGCCCCGGGAACAGGGGGCCGGACGAGCAGTACTTC.

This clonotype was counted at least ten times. The CDR3 DNA reads TGTGCCAGCAGCCTGACAGGAAACGTGAACACTGAAGCTTTCTTT. This codes for CASSLTGNVNTEAFF. The chain uses TRBV7-6 and TRBJ1-1, with TRBD1 as a possible D gene (6 bases). The CDR3 consists of 15 residues. CDR1 is SGHVS, CDR2 FNYEAQ, per germline. Trimming pared 5 bases from V and 0 bases from J, leaving 13 bases between. Together with reference TRBV7-6 and TRBJ1-1, the CDR3 gives the full variable domain: GAGVSQSPRYKVTKRGQDVALRCDPISGHVSLYWYRQALGQGPEFLTYFNYEAQQDKSGLPNDRFSAERPEGSISTLTIQRTEQRDSAMYRCASSLTGNVNTEAFFGQGTRLTVV.

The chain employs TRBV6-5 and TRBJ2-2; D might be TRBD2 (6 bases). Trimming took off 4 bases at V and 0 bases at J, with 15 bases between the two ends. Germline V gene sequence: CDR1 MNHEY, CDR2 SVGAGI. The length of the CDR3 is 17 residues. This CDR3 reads CASSFQIAGPNTGELFF. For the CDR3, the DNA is TGTGCCAGCAGTTTCCAGATTGCGGGGCCGAACACCGGGGAGCTGTTTTTT.

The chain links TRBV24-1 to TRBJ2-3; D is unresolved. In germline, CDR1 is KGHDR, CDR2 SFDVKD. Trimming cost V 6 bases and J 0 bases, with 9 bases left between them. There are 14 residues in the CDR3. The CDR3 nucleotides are TGTGCCACCAGTCGGTCTGGCAGCACAGATACGCAGTATTTT. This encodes CATSRSGSTDTQYF.

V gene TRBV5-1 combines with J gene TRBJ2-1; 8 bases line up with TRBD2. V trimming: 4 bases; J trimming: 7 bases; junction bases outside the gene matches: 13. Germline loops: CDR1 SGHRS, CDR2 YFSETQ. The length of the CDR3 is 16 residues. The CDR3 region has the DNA TGCGCCAGCAGCGACGGGAGTAGCGGGATCGCGAATGAGCAGTTCTTC. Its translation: CASSDGSSGIANEQFF.

CDR3 nucleotide sequence: TGTGCCAGCAGCCCCCTGAGGTCGACTTTCGGCACTGAAGCTTTCTTT. Residues: CASSPLRSTFGTEAFF. The chain uses TRBV7-8 and TRBJ1-1; D call uncertain. The CDR3 consists of 16 residues. V lost 5 bases to trimming and J lost 4 bases, with 20 bases between them. Germline CDR1 is SGHVS and CDR2 is FQNEAQ.

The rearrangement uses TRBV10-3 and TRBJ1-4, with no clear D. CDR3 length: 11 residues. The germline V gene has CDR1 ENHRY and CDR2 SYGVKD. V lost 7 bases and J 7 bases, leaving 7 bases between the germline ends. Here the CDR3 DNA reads TGTGCCATCAAAAAGGCTGAAAAACTGTTTTTT. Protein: CAIKKAEKLFF.

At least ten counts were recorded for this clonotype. CDR3 sequence: CASSLLRGRTYEQYF. For the CDR3, the DNA is TGTGCCAGCAGCTTACTGCGGGGGCGAACCTACGAGCAGTACTTC. The chain couples TRBV7-9 to TRBJ2-7; D may be TRBD2 (7 bases). V lost 2 bases to trimming and J lost 2 bases, with 13 bases between them. The CDR3 is 15 residues long. The germline V gene encodes CDR1 SEHNR and CDR2 FQNEAQ (reference sequence).

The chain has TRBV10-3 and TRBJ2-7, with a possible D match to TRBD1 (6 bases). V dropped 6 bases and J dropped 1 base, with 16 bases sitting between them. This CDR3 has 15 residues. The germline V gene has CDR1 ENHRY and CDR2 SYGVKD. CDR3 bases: TGTGCCATCAGCCCTATAGGACAGCCATCCTACGAGCAGTACTTC. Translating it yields CAISPIGQPSYEQYF.

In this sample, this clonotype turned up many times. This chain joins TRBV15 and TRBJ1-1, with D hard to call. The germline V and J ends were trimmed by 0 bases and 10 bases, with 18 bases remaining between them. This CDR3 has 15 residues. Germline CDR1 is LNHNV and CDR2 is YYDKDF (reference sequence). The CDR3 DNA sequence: TGTGCCACCAGCAGAGAAACGACGAGGGAATCGGTAGCTTTCTTT. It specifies CATSRETTRESVAFF.

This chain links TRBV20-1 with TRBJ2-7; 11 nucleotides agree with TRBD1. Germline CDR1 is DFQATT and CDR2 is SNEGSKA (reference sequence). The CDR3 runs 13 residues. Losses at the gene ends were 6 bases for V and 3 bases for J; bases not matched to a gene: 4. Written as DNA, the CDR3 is TGCAGTGCCGGGGACAGGGGGAGCTACGAGCAGTACTTC. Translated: CSAGDRGSYEQYF.

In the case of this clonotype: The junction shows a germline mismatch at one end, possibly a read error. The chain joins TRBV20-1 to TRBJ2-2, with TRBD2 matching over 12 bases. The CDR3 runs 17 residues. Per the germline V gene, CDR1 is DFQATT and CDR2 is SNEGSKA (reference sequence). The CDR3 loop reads CSAGETRTSGIVGELFF. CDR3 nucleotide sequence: TGCAGTGCTGGAGAGACCAGGACTAGCGGGATTGTCGGGGAGCTGTTTTTT.